This T cell receptor (beta chain) was identified in a study of CXCR3-negative and CXCR3-positive naive CD8 T cells. UMI-labeled TRB cDNA libraries were prepared by 5' RACE. TCRdb processed the 5' RACE reads again and assigns one entry to each CDR3 protein, with no DNA. The sample includes over 55,000 distinct CDR3 sequences. The CDR3 length is 16 residues. Looked up from germline, CDR1 is SEHNR and CDR2 is FQNEAQ (reference sequence). The chain recombines TRBV7-9 with TRBJ2-3; as DNA is missing, the TRBD2 call by TCRdb cannot be tested. The specimen was memory CD8+ T cells from blood. The receptor was isolated from a human donor in good health. Some clones in this sample may be carry-over from other donors' samples. The CDR3 loop is CASSENRAGLTDTQYF.